The sequence of this TCR beta chain was determined in a study of blood T cell repertoires in COVID-19. Germline V lookup: CDR1 LGHDT, CDR2 YNNKEL (reference sequence). V was clipped by 1 base and J by 3 bases; unmatched bases: 5. This CDR3 spans 16 amino acids. Clones were sequenced by immunoSEQ multiplex PCR, and TCRdb holds only the in-frame ones, with some missing. The data show 190,000 or so clones, 90% seen once. Sequenced sample: peripheral blood. V usage is TRBV3-1 (or the pseudogene TRBV3-2) and J usage is TRBJ2-1; TRBD1 matches at 8 bases. This receptor was taken from a man aged 50-60 years with acute or convalescent COVID-19. The CDR3 DNA sequence: TGTGCCAGCAGCCAAGGACAGGGGCTATACTACAATGAGCAGTTCTTC. This encodes CASSQGQGLYYNEQFF.